The T cell receptor (beta chain) under discussion was sequenced for a study of blood T cell repertoires in COVID-19 (dated by TCRdb to about 2020). A note on the overall study: The collaborator samples originated in the United States, Italy and Spain and spanned the acute and convalescent phases of COVID-19. Deeply sampled blood TCRbeta repertoires from subjects exposed to, actively infected with, or recovered from COVID-19 were included in the dataset. HLA class I and class II types, where available, came from metadata supplied by the sample provider rather than from assay-based typing. Sample metadata almost always included a de-identified subject ID, COVID-19 status, age in years and sex. The samples were drawn from two sources: the first 160 participants of the ongoing ImmuneRACE study, and 1,254 subjects contributed by 6 global collaborators. The repertoires were made available in a free public database intended to serve as a resource for research on the immune response to SARS-CoV-2. The prospective study material was composed of cDNA or gDNA derived from T cells, B-cell-depleted T cells, or PBMCs. Findings and caveats that apply to the study as a whole: How much clinical and demographic metadata was included differed by source and by participant, and the metadata was provided uncurated.

Each collaborating institution followed its own protocols to collect whole blood in K2EDTA tubes. For TCRbeta analysis, collaborators shipped samples as frozen whole blood, isolated PBMCs, or DNA extracted from either of those sample types. About this clone: Its antigen remains undetermined. Within one base of it there is no much larger clone, and no base qualities were kept.

The immunoSEQ Assay, a bias-controlled multiplex PCR, was used to amplify TCRbeta CDR3 regions from genomic DNA. The study's processing was this. The number of nucleated cells in each sample was estimated from the amplification of reference gene primers within the assay. Sequence reads were collapsed and filtered to measure the absolute abundance of every unique TCRbeta CDR3 rearrangement. For each sample, productive Simpson clonality was calculated by taking the square root of Simpson's diversity index across productive rearrangements. The table comes from immuneACCESS by way of TCRdb, which keeps in-frame sequences with V and J called. Part of the clones is missing from these tables; in studies checked, under half for an unresolved V gene and the rest for unknown reasons. That table furnishes V, J and clone size, whereas the DNA furnished D and trimming. The sample profile shows 75,000 to 80,000 clones; about 87% of them were found once. Roughly 9.1% of the sample lies in the top ten.

V is cut by 7 bases and J by 3 bases, and the space between the germline ends is 14 bases. The CDR3 measures 14 amino acids from cysteine to phenylalanine. CDR3 DNA is the only sequence kept; it has 42 bases, read in frame from the first base. CDR1 and CDR2 (SGHTA, FQGNSA) derive from the germline V gene. The receptor's source is a human donor in a cohort sampled during active COVID-19. Source material: peripheral blood. In this chain, TRBV7-2 is recombined with TRBJ2-3, with the identity of the D gene unclear. The nucleotide sequence reads TGTGCCAGCATCACACCCGAACAGACAGATACGCAGTATTTT. Its amino acids are CASITPEQTDTQYF.